This TCR beta chain emerged from a study of blood T cells in healthy people across ages (dated by TCRdb to about 2015). For the wider study: In model experiments, template switching captured about one uniquely barcoded TCR beta cDNA molecule for every two T cells. To track age-related changes in TCR beta repertoire diversity, the study relied on deep sequencing normalized with unique cDNA molecular identifiers. Four age groups were formed from the donors: young (average about 17 years), middle-aged (around 40), aged (roughly 58) and long-lived (less than 85). Donors of different ages were randomly distributed across sequencing lanes to avoid experimental bias. Using the same blood draw, the study looked at two additional independent replicas of 1 million unique cDNA reads for two donors, one aged 18 to 30 and the other aged 80 or older.

The V and J ends are trimmed by 2 bases and 5 bases, leaving 11 bases between them. The germline V gene specifies LGHNA as CDR1 and YSLEER as CDR2. The CDR3 covers 14 residues, taking in both the cysteine and the phenylalanine. Solely the CDR3 DNA is kept, with 42 bases framed from the first base. Here is what the overall study found, with its caveats: The long-lived group showed more naive CD4+ T cells, fewer expanded clones and increased TCR diversity than the aged group, suggesting age selection. Since profiling was done on bulk unsorted PBMCs, naive and antigen-experienced compartments could not be conclusively compared. There was a strong correlation between observed TCR beta diversity and the percentage of naive T cells measured by flow cytometry. Donor CMV infection status was unknown, potentially confounding age-related changes in expanded clonotypes. As age increased, observed TCR beta diversity per million T cells dropped in a roughly linear way, and a significant reduction was already evident by age 40. Total diversity estimates from one million sequenced T cells were considered lower bounds and underestimates.

This clonotype was counted between two and nine times. Its antigen has not been determined. No much larger clone is present one base from it, and per-base qualities are unavailable. Library generation was performed with 5' RACE. The listed sequencing device is Illumina HiSeq 2500. A second about 7 to 11 cycle PCR used a sample-barcoded 5' primer and a J-beta primer mix. Each TCR beta cDNA molecule received a unique molecular identifier from a template-switch 5' adaptor carrying 12 random nucleotides. Each sample yielded at least 2.5 million CDR3-containing paired-end reads. All of the RNA was converted into first-strand cDNA using the Mint cDNA synthesis kit, with a TRBC-specific oligonucleotide serving as the primer. Following uracil-DNA glycosylase treatment, all cDNA underwent a first 18-cycle PCR with the universal primers M1SS and BC2_uni_R. The original methods were these. Normalization of each sample was performed by random selection of 1 million high-quality reads, each carrying a distinct molecular identifier. Instead of being binned into consensus sequences, reads with shared molecular identifiers were discarded. MiTCR, with a Q25 quality threshold and the strictest error-elimination algorithm, was used for CDR3 identification, clonotype clustering and error correction. A nonparametric unseen species model with Euler transformation was used to estimate a lower bound on total TCR beta diversity. TCRdb ran its own pipeline on the public reads, namely fastp trimming at Q25 and MiXCR clone calling, and kept in-frame beta chains. All rows with the same CDR3 protein become a single entry with the most common DNA and genes. The V and J calls shown here were made by TCRdb, not taken from the authors' results. The sample table shows 1,500,000 or so distinct CDR3 sequences, and approximately 59% are seen once. Of the sample, 6.7% falls within the top ten clones.

Donors were 30 to 45 systemically healthy Caucasian individuals from Russia aged 6 to 90 years. Each donor gave ten milliliters of peripheral blood, collected into EDTA-treated Vacutainer tubes. Ficoll-Paque density-gradient centrifugation was used to isolate PBMCs, with at least 7 million obtained per sample. Total RNA, at least 6 micrograms per sample, was extracted from PBMCs with Trizol reagent. For every donor, an aliquot of PBMCs went through flow cytometry to measure the percentages of naive CD45RAhigh/CD27high T cells. The clonotype originates from a man aged 18 to 30 in good health. The V gene is TRBV4-3 and the J gene is TRBJ2-3; D gene: possibly TRBD2, on 6 matching bases. Sequenced: blood. CDR3 sequence: CASSQMTSQDTQYF. The nucleotide sequence is given as TGCGCCAGCAGCCAAATGACTAGTCAAGATACGCAGTATTTT.